A selection of T cell receptor beta chains follows, all from one sample in a study of graft-versus-host responses after intestinal transplantation. Clones were sequenced by immunoSEQ multiplex PCR, and TCRdb holds only the in-frame ones, with some missing. Of about 11,000 clones in the sample, approximately 31% are singletons; the top ten hold about 1.9%. The sequencing used alloreactive CD4+ T cells from a mixed lymphocyte reaction culture, collected before transplantation. All receptors come from a human patient who was an organ donor for intestinal transplantation. CDR3s include the opening cysteine and the closing phenylalanine or tryptophan. D genes are given only for firm matches. Clone size is not always given. Where it is, it says once, few, many or a class for expanded clones.

.,TRBD1,TRBJ2-1,TRBV9,TGTGCCAGCAGCGTAGGGACAGGGACCGGGATTTATCTACGGGAAGACAATGAGCAGTTCTTC,CASSVGTGTGIYLREDNEQFF
few,TRBD1,TRBJ2-1,TRBV7-3,TGTGCCAGCAGCCCGGGACAGGTCATTAACAATGAGCAGTTCTTC,CASSPGQVINNEQFF
few,.,TRBJ2-7,TRBV7-2,TGTGCCAGCAGCTTAAGGGGGGGCGAGCAGTACTTC,CASSLRGGEQYF
.,.,TRBJ2-2,TRBV2,TGTGCCAGCGTCCGGGAATTACTTAGCGGGGAGCTGTTTTTT,CASVRELLSGELFF
once,TRBD2,TRBJ2-7,TRBV7-2,TGTGCCAGCAGCCCTAGCGGTACCGACGAGCAGTACTTC,CASSPSGTDEQYF
few,.,TRBJ1-2,TRBV5-1,TGCGCCAGCAGCTTGGCGCCAGGGGTGCCCTATGGCTACACCTTC,CASSLAPGVPYGYTF
few,TRBD1,TRBJ1-5,TRBV19,TGTGCCAGTAGGACTCGGACAGGACGTAGGAATCAGCCCCAGCATTTT,CASRTRTGRRNQPQHF
once,.,TRBJ1-1,TRBV19,TGTGCCAGCGGACAGACACTGAACACTGAAGCTTTCTTT,CASGQTLNTEAFF
.,TRBD1,TRBJ2-7,TRBV18,TGTGCCAGCTCACAGACAGGGGGCTCCTACGAGCAGTACTTC,CASSQTGGSYEQYF
.,.,TRBJ1-2,TRBV6-4,TGTGCCAGCAGTAAACTAGACCCACACGGAAAGACCTATGGCTACACCTTC,CASSKLDPHGKTYGYTF
.,.,TRBJ2-3,TRBV11-2,TGTGCCAGCAGCGCCACAGGGACAGATACGCAGTATTTT,CASSATGTDTQYF
.,.,TRBJ1-2,TRBV10-3,TGTGCCATCAGTGAGAGATCGGGACAAAACTATGGCTACACCTTC,CAISERSGQNYGYTF
once,TRBD1,TRBJ2-7,TRBV4-2,TGTGCCAGCAGCCAAGGGCCGGGACAGGGCTACGAGCAGTACTTC,CASSQGPGQGYEQYF
medium-sized,TRBD2,TRBJ2-2,TRBV7-2,TGTGCCAGCAGCTTAAACGGCGGGGGGGCCATAGGGGAGCTGTTTTTT,CASSLNGGGAIGELFF
few,.,TRBJ2-1,TRBV6-1,TGTGCCAGCAGTGAAGTCGTATATAATGAGCAGTTCTTC,CASSEVVYNEQFF
.,.,TRBJ1-2,TRBV27,TGTGCCAGCAGTCTCACCCCTCGGGGGGATGGCTACACCTTC,CASSLTPRGDGYTF
medium-sized,.,TRBJ1-2,TRBV4-3,TGCGCCAGCAGCCAAGATACAGTAGTTAACTATGGCTACACCTTC,CASSQDTVVNYGYTF
few,TRBD2,TRBJ2-2,TRBV4-1,TGCGCCAGCAGCCGGGGACTAGCCGGCGGGGAGCTGTTTTTT,CASSRGLAGGELFF
medium-sized,TRBD2,TRBJ2-3,TRBV5-1,TGCGCCAGCAGCCCTAGCGGGGGAGCAGATACGCAGTATTTT,CASSPSGGADTQYF
.,TRBD2,TRBJ2-3,TRBV7-3,TGTGCCAGCAGCTTAATGGGGGGGGCAGATACGCAGTATTTT,CASSLMGGADTQYF
few,.,TRBJ2-3,TRBV7-2,TGTGCCAGCAGCTTAGGTCAGGGCTGGGATACGCAGTATTTT,CASSLGQGWDTQYF
medium-sized,.,TRBJ1-2,TRBV19,TGTGCCAGTAGTATGCGGGGGGATGGCTACACCTTC,CASSMRGDGYTF
.,.,TRBJ1-1,TRBV19,TGTGCCAGTAGTATAGGGGGCGCAGCTTTCTTT,CASSIGGAAFF
.,.,TRBJ1-3,TRBV18,TGTGCCAGCTCACCACCAGGGGACTCTGGAAACACCATATATTTT,CASSPPGDSGNTIYF
.,TRBD1,TRBJ1-5,TRBV27,TGTGCCAGCAACCCGGGACAGGGGGTGAGCAATCAGCCCCAGCATTTT,CASNPGQGVSNQPQHF
few,TRBD1,TRBJ2-1,TRBV5-1,TGCGCCAGCAGCCAGAGGGACAGATCTAATGAGCAGTTCTTC,CASSQRDRSNEQFF
few,TRBD1,TRBJ2-5,TRBV7-9,TGTGCCAGCAGCCTCGCAGGGGGCCTGGAGACCCAGTACTTC,CASSLAGGLETQYF
.,.,TRBJ2-7,TRBV6-5,TGTGCCAGCCGGCTAGCGAGTTTCTACGAGCAGTACTTC,CASRLASFYEQYF
.,.,TRBJ2-6,TRBV4-2,TGTGCCAGCAGCCCGACCGGGACATATTGTGGGGCCAACGTCCTGACTTTC,CASSPTGTYCGANVLTF
medium-sized,TRBD2,TRBJ2-1,TRBV6-6,TGTGCCAGCAGTTCATACACTAGCGGGGAAACCAATGAGCAGTTCTTC,CASSSYTSGETNEQFF
few,.,TRBJ2-1,TRBV5-1,TGCGCCAGCAGCTTGACTCTATTGAGTGAGCAGTTCTTC,CASSLTLLSEQFF
few,TRBD2,TRBJ2-3,TRBV2,TGTGCCAGCAAAGCGGGAGGCACAGATACGCAGTATTTT,CASKAGGTDTQYF
.,TRBD1,TRBJ1-2,TRBV6-6,TGTGCCAGCAGTTATACAGGGGGCCGGGGCTACACCTTC,CASSYTGGRGYTF